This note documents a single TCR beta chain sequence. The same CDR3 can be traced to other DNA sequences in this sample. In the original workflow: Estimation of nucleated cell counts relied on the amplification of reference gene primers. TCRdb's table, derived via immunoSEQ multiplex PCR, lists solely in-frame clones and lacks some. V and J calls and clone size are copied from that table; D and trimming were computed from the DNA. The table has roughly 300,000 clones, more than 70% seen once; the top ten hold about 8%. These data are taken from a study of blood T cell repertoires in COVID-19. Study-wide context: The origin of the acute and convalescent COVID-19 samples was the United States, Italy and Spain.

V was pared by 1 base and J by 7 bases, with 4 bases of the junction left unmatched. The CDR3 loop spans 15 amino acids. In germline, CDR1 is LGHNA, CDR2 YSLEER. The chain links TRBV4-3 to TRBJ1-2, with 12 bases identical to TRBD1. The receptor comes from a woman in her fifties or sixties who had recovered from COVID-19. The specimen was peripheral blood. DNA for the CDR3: TGCGCCAGCAGCCAAGCGGGGACAGGGGGCTTTGGCTACACCTTC. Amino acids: CASSQAGTGGFGYTF.